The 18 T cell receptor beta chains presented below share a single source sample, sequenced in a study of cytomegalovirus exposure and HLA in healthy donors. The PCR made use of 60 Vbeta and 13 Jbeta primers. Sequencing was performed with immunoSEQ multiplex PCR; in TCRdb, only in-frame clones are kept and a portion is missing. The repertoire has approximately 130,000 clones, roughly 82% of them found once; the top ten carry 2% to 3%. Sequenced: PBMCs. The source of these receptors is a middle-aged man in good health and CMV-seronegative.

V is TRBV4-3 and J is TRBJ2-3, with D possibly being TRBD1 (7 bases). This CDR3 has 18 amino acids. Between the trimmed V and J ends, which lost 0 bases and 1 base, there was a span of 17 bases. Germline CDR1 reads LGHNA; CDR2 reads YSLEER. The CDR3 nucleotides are TGCGCCAGCAGCCAAGATGCCGTGGAGGGGGCCGGCACAGATACGCAGTATTTT. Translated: CASSQDAVEGAGTDTQYF.

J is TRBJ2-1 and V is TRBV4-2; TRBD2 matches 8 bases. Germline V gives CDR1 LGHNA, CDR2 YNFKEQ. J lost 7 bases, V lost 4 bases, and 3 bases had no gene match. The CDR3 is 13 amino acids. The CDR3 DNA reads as TGTGCCAGCAGCCGCGGACTAGCTAATGAGCAGTTCTTC. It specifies CASSRGLANEQFF.

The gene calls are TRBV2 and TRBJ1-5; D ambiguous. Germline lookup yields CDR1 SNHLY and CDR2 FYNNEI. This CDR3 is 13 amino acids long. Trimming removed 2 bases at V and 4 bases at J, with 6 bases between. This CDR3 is CASSEFLNQPQHF. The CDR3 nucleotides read TGTGCCAGCAGTGAATTCCTTAATCAGCCCCAGCATTTT.

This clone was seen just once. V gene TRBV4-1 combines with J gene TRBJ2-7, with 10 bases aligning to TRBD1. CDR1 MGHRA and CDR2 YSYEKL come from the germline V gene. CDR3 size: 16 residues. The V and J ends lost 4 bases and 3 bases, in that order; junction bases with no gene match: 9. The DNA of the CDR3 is TGCGCCAGCAGCCGGTATCCGGGACAGGGGTTCTACGAGCAGTACTTC. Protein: CASSRYPGQGFYEQYF.

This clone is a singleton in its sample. The CDR3 region has the DNA TGTGCCATCAGTGAAGACGACAGGGTGGGAGGCTACACCTTC. Protein: CAISEDDRVGGYTF. The genes are TRBV10-3 and TRBJ1-2; 7 nucleotides match TRBD1. Germline loops: CDR1 ENHRY, CDR2 SYGVKD. This CDR3 is built from 14 residues. V was pared by 3 bases and J by 8 bases, with 9 bases of the junction left unmatched.

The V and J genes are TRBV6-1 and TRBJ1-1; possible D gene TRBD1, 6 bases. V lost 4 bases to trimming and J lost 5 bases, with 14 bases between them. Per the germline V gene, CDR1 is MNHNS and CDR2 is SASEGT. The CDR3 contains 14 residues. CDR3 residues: CASSAHRDGTEAFF. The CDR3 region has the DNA TGTGCCAGCAGTGCCCACAGGGATGGTACTGAAGCTTTCTTT.

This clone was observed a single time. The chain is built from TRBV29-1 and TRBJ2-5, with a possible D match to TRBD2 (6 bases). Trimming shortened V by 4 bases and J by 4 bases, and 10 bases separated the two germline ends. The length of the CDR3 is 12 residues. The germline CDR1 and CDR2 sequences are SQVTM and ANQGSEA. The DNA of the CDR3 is TGCAGCGTTGTTCGGGGGAGAGAGACCCAGTACTTC. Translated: CSVVRGRETQYF.

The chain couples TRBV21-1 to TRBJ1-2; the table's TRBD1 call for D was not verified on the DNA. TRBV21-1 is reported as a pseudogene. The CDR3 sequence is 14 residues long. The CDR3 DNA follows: TGTGCCAGCAGCCCCTGGGGACAGCGGAATAACTACACCTTC. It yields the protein CASSPWGQRNNYTF.

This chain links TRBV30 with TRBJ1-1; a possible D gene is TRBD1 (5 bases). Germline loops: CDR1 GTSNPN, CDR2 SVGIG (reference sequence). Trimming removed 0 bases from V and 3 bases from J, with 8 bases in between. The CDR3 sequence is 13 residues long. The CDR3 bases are TGTGCCTGGAGTGTTGGGGGGGACACTGAAGCTTTCTTT. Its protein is CAWSVGGDTEAFF.

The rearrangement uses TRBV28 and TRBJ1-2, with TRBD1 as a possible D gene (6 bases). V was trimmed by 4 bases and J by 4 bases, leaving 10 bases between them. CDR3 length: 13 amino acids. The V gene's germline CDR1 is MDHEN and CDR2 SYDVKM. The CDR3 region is CASSSAGAYGYTF. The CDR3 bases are TGTGCCAGCAGTTCTGCGGGGGCCTATGGCTACACCTTC.

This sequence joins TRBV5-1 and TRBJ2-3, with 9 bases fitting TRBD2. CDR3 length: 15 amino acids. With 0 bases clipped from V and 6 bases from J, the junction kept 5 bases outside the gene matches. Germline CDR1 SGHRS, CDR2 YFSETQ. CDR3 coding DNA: TGCGCCAGCAGCTTGGGCGGACTAGCGTCGGATACGCAGTATTTT. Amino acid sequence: CASSLGGLASDTQYF.

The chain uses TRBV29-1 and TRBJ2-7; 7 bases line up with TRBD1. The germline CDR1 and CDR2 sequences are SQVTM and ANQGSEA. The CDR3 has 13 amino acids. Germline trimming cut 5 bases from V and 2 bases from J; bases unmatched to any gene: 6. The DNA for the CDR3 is TGCAGCGTTAGGAACAGGGGACCCTACGAGCAGTACTTC. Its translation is CSVRNRGPYEQYF.

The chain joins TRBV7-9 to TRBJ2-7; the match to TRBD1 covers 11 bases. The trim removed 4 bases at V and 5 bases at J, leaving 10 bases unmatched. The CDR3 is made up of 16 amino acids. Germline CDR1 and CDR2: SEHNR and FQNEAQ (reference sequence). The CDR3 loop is CASSSKAGTGGDEQYF. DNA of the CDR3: TGTGCCAGCAGCTCGAAAGCCGGGACAGGGGGGGACGAGCAGTACTTC.

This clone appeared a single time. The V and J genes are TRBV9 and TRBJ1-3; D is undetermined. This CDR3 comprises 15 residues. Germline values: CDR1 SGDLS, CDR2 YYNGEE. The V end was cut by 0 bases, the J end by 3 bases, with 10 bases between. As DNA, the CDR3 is TGTGCCAGCAGCGTAGATTCTACAGTTGGAAACACCATATATTTT. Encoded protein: CASSVDSTVGNTIYF.

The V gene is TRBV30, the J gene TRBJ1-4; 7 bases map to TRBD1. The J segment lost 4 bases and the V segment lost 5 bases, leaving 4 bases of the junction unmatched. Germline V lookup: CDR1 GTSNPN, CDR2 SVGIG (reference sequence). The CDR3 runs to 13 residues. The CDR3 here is CAWEGGLNEKLFF. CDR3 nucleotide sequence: TGTGCCTGGGAAGGGGGCCTTAATGAAAAACTGTTTTTT.

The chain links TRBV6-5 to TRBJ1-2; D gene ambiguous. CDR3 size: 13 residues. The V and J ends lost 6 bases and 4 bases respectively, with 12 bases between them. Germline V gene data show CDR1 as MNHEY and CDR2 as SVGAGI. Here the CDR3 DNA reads TGTGCCAGCAGGGCGGGGAGGAGCTATGGCTACACCTTC. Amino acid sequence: CASRAGRSYGYTF.

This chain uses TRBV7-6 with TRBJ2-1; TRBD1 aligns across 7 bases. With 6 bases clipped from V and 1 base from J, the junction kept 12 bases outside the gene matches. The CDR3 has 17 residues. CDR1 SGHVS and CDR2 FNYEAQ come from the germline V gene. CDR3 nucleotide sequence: TGTGCCAGCAGAGGACAGGTTCAGGGTGCGTCCTACAATGAGCAGTTCTTC. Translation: CASRGQVQGASYNEQFF.

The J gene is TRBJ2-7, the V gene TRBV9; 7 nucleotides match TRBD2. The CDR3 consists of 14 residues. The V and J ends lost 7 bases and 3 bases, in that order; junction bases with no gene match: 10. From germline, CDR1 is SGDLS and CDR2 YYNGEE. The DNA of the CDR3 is TGTGCCAGCGGAGTCGGGGGGAAGGGCTACGAGCAGTACTTC. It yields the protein CASGVGGKGYEQYF.